Presented here are 27 T cell receptor beta chains from one specimen sequenced in a study of cytomegalovirus exposure and HLA in healthy donors. 13 Jbeta primers and 60 Vbeta primers were used for the PCR. Repertoires were generated with immunoSEQ multiplex PCR, while TCRdb's copy carries only in-frame clones and drops some. The top ten clones hold more than 3% of a sample with 100,000 to 150,000 clones, about 79% of them seen once. The specimen sequenced was PBMCs. Every receptor here comes from a woman between 50 and 59 years old in good health and CMV-seronegative.

The count of this clone is one. The rearrangement links TRBV6-6 to TRBJ1-1, with D possibly being TRBD1 (5 bases). The germline gives CDR1 MNHNY, CDR2 SVGAGI (reference sequence). Between the trimmed V and J ends, which lost 1 base and 5 bases, there was a span of 11 bases. This CDR3 is built from 14 residues. The CDR3 here is CASSYYETETEAFF. CDR3 DNA sequence: TGTGCCAGCAGTTACTATGAGACAGAAACTGAAGCTTTCTTT.

The gene calls are TRBV29-1 and TRBJ2-5; weak D call: TRBD2 (7 bases). Germline V gene lookup returns CDR1 SQVTM and CDR2 ANQGSEA. V was shortened by 6 bases and J by 9 bases, with 8 bases between the two germline ends. The CDR3 is made up of 9 amino acids. The CDR3 spells CSVGGAQYF. CDR3 bases: TGCAGCGTAGGGGGGGCCCAGTACTTC.

This chain uses TRBV5-6 with TRBJ2-1, with 10 nucleotides matching TRBD2. Trimming at V came to 4 bases and at J to 2 bases, leaving 12 bases not matched to a gene. This CDR3 is built from 18 residues. CDR1 and CDR2 (germline): SGHDT, YYEEEE. The CDR3: CASSPIEIAGGTYNEQFF. The CDR3 nucleotides read TGTGCCAGCAGCCCTATTGAGATAGCGGGAGGCACCTACAATGAGCAGTTCTTC.

J is TRBJ1-5 and V is TRBV6-6; tentative D call: TRBD1 (5 bases). Germline V lookup: CDR1 MNHNY, CDR2 SVGAGI (reference sequence). This CDR3 spans 14 amino acids. V gave up 6 bases and J gave up 4 bases, with 13 bases separating them. The CDR3 DNA follows: TGTGCCAGCAGGACGGGGGGTTCTAATCAGCCCCAGCATTTT. Amino acid sequence: CASRTGGSNQPQHF.

The chain has TRBV23-1 and TRBJ2-1, with D tentatively TRBD1 (5 bases). TRBV23-1 falls under the ORF class, with uncertain function. Deletions cut 0 bases from V and 6 bases from J, with 18 bases between. CDR3 length: 17 residues. This CDR3 reads CASSQSTRVNDSNEQFF. The CDR3 DNA is TGCGCCAGCAGTCAATCGACCAGGGTGAATGATAGCAATGAGCAGTTCTTC.

The CDR3, as DNA: TGTGCCAGTAGGGAACAGGGTGTTGGGGCCCAGTACTTC. It translates to CASREQGVGAQYF. V usage is TRBV19 and J usage is TRBJ2-5, with D possibly matching TRBD1 (6 bases). Germline CDR1 and CDR2: LNHDA and SQIVND (reference sequence). Deletions cut 6 bases from V and 9 bases from J, with 17 bases between. The CDR3 is made up of 13 amino acids.

The J gene is TRBJ1-6, the V gene TRBV7-2, with no clear D. CDR1 and CDR2 from the germline V gene are SGHTA and FQGNSA. Trimming removed 5 bases from V and 0 bases from J, with 8 bases in between. This CDR3 has 15 amino acids. The CDR3 DNA is TGTGCCAGCAGCATACAGAGCTCCTATAATTCACCCCTCCACTTT. Protein: CASSIQSSYNSPLHF.

This clone showed up just once. J is TRBJ1-6 and V is TRBV27, with D maybe TRBD1 (5 bases). The germline V and J ends were trimmed by 2 bases and 4 bases, with 6 bases remaining between them. This CDR3 contains 14 residues. The germline V gene encodes CDR1 MNHEY and CDR2 SMNVEV (reference sequence). The CDR3 spells CASSLAGYNSPLHF. The CDR3 coding sequence is TGTGCCAGCAGTTTAGCAGGGTATAATTCACCCCTCCACTTT.

The sample holds a few counts of this clone. The V gene is TRBV7-8, the J gene TRBJ2-7; D might be TRBD2 (6 bases). The CDR3 runs to 14 residues. V was cut by 4 bases and J by 2 bases, with 12 bases left in between. From germline, CDR1 is SGHVS and CDR2 FQNEAQ. CDR3 sequence: CASSSYGSTYEQYF. CDR3 nucleotide sequence: TGTGCCAGCAGCTCCTACGGGAGCACCTACGAGCAGTACTTC.

This clone has just one count. The chain has TRBV7-9 and TRBJ1-1; TRBD1 is a possible D gene (5 bases). Per germline, CDR1 SEHNR and CDR2 FQNEAQ (reference sequence). V was clipped by 4 bases and J by 0 bases, with 12 bases between them. This CDR3 region has 15 residues. The CDR3, as DNA: TGTGCCAGCAGCTATTGGGGGGTCATGAACACTGAAGCTTTCTTT. It codes for CASSYWGVMNTEAFF.

The DNA of the CDR3 is TGTGCCAGCAGCCGAACACTAGCGGGGAGGGGAGATACGCAGTATTTT. Its protein is CASSRTLAGRGDTQYF. The chain has TRBV4-2 and TRBJ2-3, with 10 bases lining up with TRBD2. Trimming at V came to 4 bases and at J to 5 bases, leaving 9 bases not matched to a gene. Germline V CDR1 and CDR2: LGHNA, YNFKEQ. This CDR3 has 16 residues.

This chain links TRBV6-5 with TRBJ2-7, with TRBD1 matching over 9 bases. The CDR3 runs 14 residues. Germline V gene data show CDR1 as MNHEY and CDR2 as SVGAGI. The V segment lost 7 bases and the J segment 3 bases; nucleotides outside the gene matches: 7. CDR3 bases: TGTGCCAGCACATACTCGGGACAGGGCTACGAGCAGTACTTC. This translates into CASTYSGQGYEQYF.

The J gene is TRBJ2-1, the V gene TRBV27, with 7 bases fitting TRBD2. This CDR3 is built from 19 residues. The germline V gene encodes CDR1 MNHEY and CDR2 SMNVEV (reference sequence). Trimming at V came to 6 bases and at J to 0 bases, leaving 17 bases not matched to a gene. The CDR3 spells CASSISGSGLLRSYNEQFF. Here the CDR3 DNA reads TGTGCCAGCAGCATCTCAGGTTCGGGACTACTCCGCTCCTACAATGAGCAGTTCTTC.

The rearrangement joins TRBV7-2 to TRBJ2-1; TRBD1 is a possible D gene (7 bases). The CDR3 is made up of 17 amino acids. Trimming removed 3 bases at V and 6 bases at J, with 21 bases between. Germline CDR1 is SGHTA and CDR2 is FQGNSA. CDR3 region: CASSLPASAGGVNEQFF. CDR3 sequence (DNA): TGTGCCAGCAGCTTGCCCGCTAGCGCAGGGGGTGTCAATGAGCAGTTCTTC.

The chain is built from TRBV28 and TRBJ2-6; maybe TRBD1 (6 bases). Deletions cut 6 bases from V and 2 bases from J, with 11 bases between. Germline V gene data show CDR1 as MDHEN and CDR2 as SYDVKM. The CDR3 consists of 15 residues. CDR3 sequence: CASRPQGPGANVLTF. The CDR3, as DNA: TGTGCCAGCAGACCACAGGGACCTGGGGCCAACGTCCTGACTTTC.

As DNA, the CDR3 is TGTGCCAGCAGCCCGGGACTAGCGGGGCGTCATGAGCAGTTCTTC. Its protein is CASSPGLAGRHEQFF. This rearrangement joins TRBV5-4 to TRBJ2-1; 13 nucleotides match TRBD2. The CDR3 consists of 15 residues. Germline V CDR1 and CDR2: SGHNT, YYREEE (reference sequence). V was clipped by 4 bases and J by 8 bases; unmatched bases: 6.

The rearrangement links TRBV9 to TRBJ2-2; 7 nucleotides align to TRBD2. J was trimmed by 4 bases and V by 0 bases; bases with no gene match: 6. Germline CDR1 SGDLS, CDR2 YYNGEE. This CDR3 region has 16 residues. This CDR3 reads CASSVDSGLSTGELFF. DNA of the CDR3: TGTGCCAGCAGCGTAGATAGCGGGTTAAGCACCGGGGAGCTGTTTTTT.

This clone was seen only once. The chain recombines TRBV6-5 with TRBJ1-5; no definite D call. Germline V gives CDR1 MNHEY, CDR2 SVGAGI. The CDR3 extends over 14 amino acids. V dropped 2 bases and J dropped 7 bases, with 12 bases sitting between them. The CDR3 nucleotides read TGTGCCAGCAGTTACGGTCCCGGGTTACAGCCCCAGCATTTT. The encoded protein is CASSYGPGLQPQHF.

The rearrangement uses TRBV4-3 and TRBJ2-1, with 7 nucleotides matching TRBD2. The CDR3 length is 16 residues. The germline gives CDR1 LGHNA, CDR2 YSLEER. Germline trimming cut 2 bases from V and 6 bases from J; bases unmatched to any gene: 10. The CDR3 DNA is TGCGCCAGCAGCCAAATGAGTCGGGACTACGGCAATGAGCAGTTCTTC. Protein product: CASSQMSRDYGNEQFF.

Worth noting for this clone: One junction end does not reproduce the germline sequence, and a read error may be involved. The V gene is TRBV7-9, the J gene TRBJ2-7; unclear D gene. The CDR3 consists of 15 residues. The germline CDR1 and CDR2 sequences are SEHNR and FQNEAQ (reference sequence). CDR3 sequence (DNA): TGTTCCAGCAGCTTAGTCCGACTTGCTCAGAACGAGCAGTACTTC. As protein: CSSSLVRLAQNEQYF. Looking up the rest from reference TRBV7-9 and TRBJ2-7 gives the full variable domain: DTGVSQNPRHKITKRGQNVTFRCDPISEHNRLYWYRQTLGQGPEFLTYFQNEAQLEKSRLLSDRFSAERPKGSFSTLEIQRTEQGDSAMYLCSSSLVRLAQNEQYFGPGTRLTVT.

On this clone: An end of the junction differs from the germline gene, which may be a read error. This chain links TRBV7-9 with TRBJ2-1; D call uncertain. The CDR3 consists of 12 residues. In germline, CDR1 is SEHNR, CDR2 FQNEAQ (reference sequence). The CDR3 DNA follows: TGTTCCAGCAGCTTAGATCCGAATGAGCAGTTCTTC. It translates to CSSSLDPNEQFF.

The chain links TRBV4-3 to TRBJ2-7; TRBD2 aligns across 11 bases. V dropped 2 bases and J dropped 4; count of bases not matched to a gene: 16. The CDR3 consists of 19 residues. The germline CDR1 and CDR2 sequences are LGHNA and YSLEER. CDR3 bases: TGCGCCAGCAGCCAATATCCGACGGCACTAGCGGGAGCTTTATACGAGCAGTACTTC. It encodes CASSQYPTALAGALYEQYF.

The chain uses TRBV5-1 and TRBJ2-7, with D unclear. Trimming cost V 0 bases and J 2 bases, with 9 bases left between them. The CDR3 has 14 amino acids. In germline, CDR1 is SGHRS, CDR2 YFSETQ. The CDR3 region has the DNA TGCGCCAGCAGCTTGGAAGCGTTGACCTACGAGCAGTACTTC. Translation: CASSLEALTYEQYF.

This chain uses TRBV7-3 with TRBJ2-7; 8 bases are a match to TRBD2. Unmatched junction bases numbered 8, after V lost 4 bases and J lost 3 bases. The CDR3 runs 15 residues. Per the germline V gene, CDR1 is SGHTA and CDR2 is FQGTGA. The chain's CDR3 is CASSSTNLAGYEQYF. CDR3 nucleotides: TGTGCCAGCAGCTCTACAAACCTAGCGGGCTACGAGCAGTACTTC.

V and J are TRBV28 and TRBJ2-1, with 9 bases fitting TRBD2. The V segment lost 5 bases and the J segment 2 bases; nucleotides outside the gene matches: 10. This CDR3 has 17 residues. The V gene's germline CDR1 is MDHEN and CDR2 SYDVKM. Here the CDR3 reads CASSPSRPSGTYNEQFF. The CDR3 nucleotides read TGTGCCAGCAGTCCCTCTCGGCCTAGCGGGACCTACAATGAGCAGTTCTTC.

The CDR3 spells CASSLPPNTGTARSEQFF. The CDR3 DNA sequence: TGTGCCAGCAGTTTACCCCCAAACACCGGGACTGCACGATCCGAGCAGTTCTTC. The V call is TRBV27, the J call TRBJ2-1, with a possible D match to TRBD2 (6 bases). Trimming removed 2 bases at V and 10 bases at J, with 27 bases between. This CDR3 has 18 amino acids. The germline gives CDR1 MNHEY, CDR2 SMNVEV (reference sequence).

The CDR3 loop is CASSIGSDTGELFF. CDR3 DNA: TGTGCCAGTAGTATTGGTTCGGACACCGGGGAGCTGTTTTTT. This rearrangement joins TRBV19 to TRBJ2-2; D gene ambiguous. V was trimmed by 3 bases and J by 3 bases, leaving 8 bases between them. Germline CDR1 and CDR2: LNHDA and SQIVND (reference sequence). The CDR3 is made up of 14 amino acids.